These 30 T cell receptor beta chains were all obtained from the same sample, sequenced in a study of OX40 agonist ivuxolimab in advanced cancers. Receptors were amplified or captured by the immunoSEQ multiplex PCR assay. This immuneACCESS table, as held by TCRdb, lists in-frame sequences with V and J called but not all clones. Of the missing ones, under half trace to an unresolved V gene in checked studies; the others have no known cause. A total of about 34,000 clones appear in this sample, approximately 91% of them only once. The ten largest clones capture around 4.2% of the sample. Sequenced here: CD4+ or CD8+ T cells sorted from blood, sampled in a trial of the OX40 agonist ivuxolimab. Receptor source: an adult with an advanced solid tumor such as melanoma, head and neck, liver or kidney cancer.

This rearrangement joins TRBV2 to TRBJ2-7; unclear D gene. Germline lookup yields CDR1 SNHLY and CDR2 FYNNEI. V was clipped by 4 bases and J by 6 bases, with 10 bases between them. The CDR3 loop spans 12 amino acids. CDR3 amino acids: CASSAQVSEQYF. The CDR3 nucleotides read TGTGCCAGCAGTGCTCAGGTCAGCGAGCAGTACTTC.

V usage is TRBV19 and J usage is TRBJ1-5, with unresolved D. The CDR3 loop spans 12 amino acids. CDR1 LNHDA and CDR2 SQIVND come from the germline V gene (reference sequence). The ends were cut back, 3 bases at V and 4 bases at J, with 4 bases in the middle. The CDR3 DNA sequence: TGTGCCAGTAGTATGCGAAATCAGCCCCAGCATTTT. Its protein is CASSMRNQPQHF.

J is TRBJ2-2 and V is TRBV28, with D perhaps TRBD1 or TRBD2 (7 bases each). Between the trimmed V and J ends, which lost 5 bases and 3 bases, there was a span of 13 bases. Germline assignment: CDR1 MDHEN and CDR2 SYDVKM. This CDR3 region has 15 residues. CDR3 sequence: CASSRGDRYTGELFF. DNA for the CDR3: TGTGCCAGCAGTCGGGGGGACAGATACACCGGGGAGCTGTTTTTT.

V is TRBV7-3 and J is TRBJ2-7; 7 positions match TRBD1. Germline values: CDR1 SGHTA, CDR2 FQGTGA. This CDR3 has 13 amino acids. The V segment lost 5 bases and the J segment 6 bases; nucleotides outside the gene matches: 7. The DNA for the CDR3 is TGTGCCAGCAGCCAAACGACAGGGCTCGAGCAGTACTTC. The encoded protein is CASSQTTGLEQYF.

This clone was seen only once. The chain uses TRBV28 and TRBJ1-3; D uncertain. Germline V gene data show CDR1 as MDHEN and CDR2 as SYDVKM. The CDR3 loop spans 14 amino acids. The V end lost 8 bases, the J end lost 1 base, and 12 bases lay between the germline ends. CDR3: CASRSTASGNTIYF. The CDR3 nucleotides are TGTGCCAGCCGGTCTACAGCTTCTGGAAACACCATATATTTT.

The chain links TRBV5-1 to TRBJ2-5; no firm D call. CDR1 SGHRS and CDR2 YFSETQ come from the germline V gene. The V end was cut by 0 bases, the J end by 5 bases, with 8 bases between. The CDR3 has 13 residues. The CDR3 nucleotides read TGCGCCAGCAGCTTGGTGCTGGCGGAGACCCAGTACTTC. The encoded protein is CASSLVLAETQYF.

The chain joins TRBV5-4 to TRBJ2-5, with a tentative D call TRBD2 (6 bases). CDR1 is SGHNT, CDR2 YYREEE, per germline (reference sequence). The CDR3 totals 17 residues. V lost 3 bases and J lost 2, with 20 bases in between. CDR3 sequence reads: CASSWGVGGAYQETQYF. As DNA, the CDR3 is TGTGCCAGCAGCTGGGGGGTCGGGGGAGCCTATCAAGAGACCCAGTACTTC.

The chain combines TRBV28 with TRBJ1-4; a possible D gene is TRBD1 (6 bases). The CDR3 length is 14 residues. V shed 10 bases and J shed 6 bases, with 18 bases lying between them. The germline V gene encodes CDR1 MDHEN and CDR2 SYDVKM. The CDR3 sequence: CATRTGTNYEKLFF. The CDR3 nucleotides read TGTGCCACCAGGACCGGGACAAACTATGAAAAACTGTTTTTT. The full variable domain, its missing parts supplied by reference TRBV28 and TRBJ1-4, is DVKVTQSSRYLVKRTGEKVFLECVQDMDHENMFWYRQDPGLGLRLIYFSYDVKMKEKGDIPEGYSVSREKKERFSLILESASTNQTSMYLCATRTGTNYEKLFFGSGTQLSVL.

The V gene is TRBV7-2, the J gene TRBJ2-7; 8 bases are a match to TRBD1. V gave up 2 bases and J gave up 7 bases; unmatched junction bases: 7. CDR1 and CDR2 (germline): SGHTA, FQGNSA. CDR3 length: 14 amino acids. The CDR3: CASSLQGALGEQYF. The DNA of the CDR3 is TGTGCCAGCAGCTTACAGGGGGCCTTGGGGGAGCAGTACTTC.

A single count supports this clone. The chain carries TRBV23-1 and TRBJ1-1; the match to TRBD1 covers 8 bases. Being an ORF, TRBV23-1 has a function that is uncertain. This CDR3 is built from 15 residues. V shed 6 bases and J 6 bases; nucleotides not matched to a gene: 12. The CDR3 loop reads CASRSGGRERSEAFF. As DNA, the CDR3 is TGCGCCAGCAGATCAGGGGGCCGCGAACGGTCTGAAGCTTTCTTT.

This chain uses TRBV19 with TRBJ1-4; 9 bases map to TRBD1. Germline V lookup: CDR1 LNHDA, CDR2 SQIVND (reference sequence). The CDR3 runs to 13 residues. V shed 6 bases and J 5 bases; nucleotides not matched to a gene: 1. The CDR3 spells CASSGTGNEKLFF. The CDR3 DNA reads as TGTGCCAGTAGCGGGACAGGGAATGAAAAACTGTTTTTT.

The chain combines TRBV2 with TRBJ1-5, with 7 positions matching TRBD1. Looked up from germline, CDR1 is SNHLY and CDR2 is FYNNEI. This CDR3 comprises 13 residues. V lost 4 bases to trimming and J lost 5 bases; unmatched junction nucleotides: 2. For the CDR3, the DNA is TGTGCCAGCAGTGCGGACAGGTATCAGCCCCAGCATTTT. As protein: CASSADRYQPQHF.

In DNA, the CDR3 is TGTGCCAGCAGTTCCCAGGTTAACTATGGCTACACCTTC. It codes for CASSSQVNYGYTF. V is TRBV6-1 and J is TRBJ1-2; D ambiguous. Germline loops: CDR1 MNHNS, CDR2 SASEGT. The CDR3 runs 13 residues. The ends were cut back, 5 bases at V and 1 base at J, with 8 bases in the middle.

The rearrangement uses TRBV28 and TRBJ2-4; 7 positions agree with TRBD2. In germline, CDR1 is MDHEN, CDR2 SYDVKM. The CDR3 length is 14 residues. J was trimmed by 6 bases and V by 6 bases; bases with no gene match: 8. DNA of the CDR3: TGTGCCAGCAGCCCTCCGGGGGGTATAAACATTCAGTACTTC. Translating gives CASSPPGGINIQYF.

The V and J genes are TRBV6-1 and TRBJ2-3; weak D call: TRBD2 (6 bases). The germline V gene has CDR1 MNHNS and CDR2 SASEGT. V lost 8 bases, J lost 2 bases, and 11 bases lay in between. This CDR3 is 13 amino acids long. CDR3 protein: CASWDLLTDTQYF. CDR3 in DNA: TGTGCCAGCTGGGACTTACTCACAGATACGCAGTATTTT.

This sequence joins TRBV6-1 and TRBJ2-5; no clear D. Germline CDR1 and CDR2: MNHNS and SASEGT. V was shortened by 5 bases and J by 5 bases, with 6 bases between the two germline ends. CDR3 size: 11 residues. CDR3 in amino acids: CASSPSETQYF. The CDR3 DNA reads TGTGCCAGCAGTCCCTCTGAGACCCAGTACTTC.

CDR3 bases: TGTGCCAGCAGCGCCCGACCGGGACAGGGAGGAGCTTTCTTT. Amino acid sequence: CASSARPGQGGAFF. The gene calls are TRBV9 and TRBJ1-1; 9 bases are shared with TRBD1. Germline lookup yields CDR1 SGDLS and CDR2 YYNGEE. The CDR3 contains 14 residues. The V and J ends lost 3 bases and 10 bases, in that order; junction bases with no gene match: 10.

The chain is built from TRBV25-1 and TRBJ1-2, with 7 bases fitting TRBD1. Trimming removed 2 bases from V and 4 bases from J; junction bases left unmatched: 4. CDR3 length equals 14 residues. Germline assignment: CDR1 MGHDK and CDR2 SYGVNS. CDR3 nucleotides: TGTGCCAGCAGTGAAAGGGACAGAAGCTATGGCTACACCTTC. Translation gives CASSERDRSYGYTF.

The chain has TRBV4-3 and TRBJ2-2; unclear D gene. This CDR3 spans 17 amino acids. Deletions cut 4 bases from V and 1 base from J, with 16 bases between. Germline CDR1 LGHNA, CDR2 YSLEER. CDR3 DNA: TGCGCCAGCAGCCCCATGGCAGGAGCACTGAACACCGGGGAGCTGTTTTTT. It codes for CASSPMAGALNTGELFF.

The genes are TRBV2 and TRBJ2-5; a weak D match, TRBD1 (6 bases). Germline values: CDR1 SNHLY, CDR2 FYNNEI. The germline V and J ends were trimmed by 6 bases and 4 bases, with 6 bases remaining between them. The length of the CDR3 is 11 residues. CDR3 coding DNA: TGTGCCAGCAGACAGGGAGAGACCCAGTACTTC. Translating it yields CASRQGETQYF.

The V gene is TRBV28, the J gene TRBJ1-1; TRBD1 matches 7 bases. The V segment lost 2 bases and the J segment 9 bases; nucleotides outside the gene matches: 3. The germline V gene has CDR1 MDHEN and CDR2 SYDVKM. CDR3 length: 12 residues. The CDR3 bases are TGTGCCAGCAGTTTAGGGGACAGACAAGCTTTCTTT. It specifies CASSLGDRQAFF.

The J gene is TRBJ1-6, the V gene TRBV12-5, with 9 bases lining up with TRBD1. Germline trimming cut 5 bases from V and 8 bases from J; bases unmatched to any gene: 4. There are 14 residues in the CDR3. Per the germline V gene, CDR1 is LGHNT and CDR2 is FRNRAP. The CDR3 DNA reads TGTGCTAGTGGTGCGGGACAGGGTGATTCACCCCTCCACTTT. It specifies CASGAGQGDSPLHF.

This chain links TRBV30 with TRBJ1-2, with TRBD1 matching over 9 bases. This CDR3 has 15 amino acids. Trimming cost V 6 bases and J 0 bases; bases outside gene matches: 8. The germline gives CDR1 GTSNPN, CDR2 SVGIG (reference sequence). The CDR3 nucleotides read TGTGCCTGCTACAGGGGGCGTTTAGCTAACTATGGCTACACCTTC. Translation gives CACYRGRLANYGYTF. Drawing the rest from reference TRBV30 and TRBJ1-2, the complete variable domain is SQTIHQWPATLVQPVGSPLSLECTVEGTSNPNLYWYRQAAGRGLQLLFYSVGIGQISSEVPQNLSASRPQDRQFILSSKKLLLSDSGFYLCACYRGRLANYGYTFGSGTRLTVV.

J is TRBJ1-1 and V is TRBV7-9; 9 positions match TRBD1. This CDR3 region has 14 residues. V lost 2 bases, J lost 8 bases, and 6 bases stayed unmatched. Germline V gene lookup returns CDR1 SEHNR and CDR2 FQNEAQ (reference sequence). CDR3 region: CASSLPGQGAEAFF. CDR3 sequence (DNA): TGTGCCAGCAGCTTACCGGGACAGGGCGCCGAAGCTTTCTTT.

The J gene is TRBJ2-5, the V gene TRBV4-3, with D possibly TRBD1 on 6 matching bases. Trimming shortened V by 0 bases and J by 7 bases, and 18 bases separated the two germline ends. Germline-derived CDR1 and CDR2 are LGHNA and YSLEER. The CDR3 has 16 residues. The CDR3 sequence: CASSQDTGPYSSTQYF. CDR3 in DNA: TGCGCCAGCAGCCAAGATACAGGGCCATATAGCTCGACCCAGTACTTC.

The chain links TRBV5-6 to TRBJ1-6, with unresolved D. Germline assignment: CDR1 SGHDT and CDR2 YYEEEE. The CDR3 runs 14 residues. V lost 2 bases, J lost 7 bases, and 10 bases lay in between. CDR3 DNA sequence: TGTGCCAGCAGCTTAATTCTTTCGAATTCACCCCTCCACTTT. This codes for CASSLILSNSPLHF. The full variable domain, completed using reference TRBV5-6 and TRBJ1-6, is DAGVTQSPTHLIKTRGQQVTLRCSPKSGHDTVSWYQQALGQGPQFIFQYYEEEERQRGNFPDRFSGHQFPNYSSELNVNALLLGDSALYLCASSLILSNSPLHFGNGTRLTVT.

V usage is TRBV7-3 and J usage is TRBJ2-2; D uncertain. The CDR3 loop spans 13 amino acids. The germline V gene has CDR1 SGHTA and CDR2 FQGTGA. With 2 bases removed from V and 5 bases from J, the gap between germline ends came to 6 bases. The CDR3 region is CASSLYETGELFF. The CDR3 nucleotides read TGTGCCAGCAGCTTATACGAGACCGGGGAGCTGTTTTTT.

The V gene is TRBV28, the J gene TRBJ2-7; no reliable D call. CDR1 and CDR2 from the germline V gene are MDHEN and SYDVKM. Trimming stripped 5 bases from V and 6 bases from J, with 17 bases between. The CDR3 loop spans 14 amino acids. The CDR3 DNA sequence: TGTGCCAGCAGTCCCGCGAATATCTGGGGCGAGCAGTACTTC. Protein: CASSPANIWGEQYF.

The V gene is TRBV28, the J gene TRBJ2-7; 10 nucleotides agree with TRBD1. Germline V gives CDR1 MDHEN, CDR2 SYDVKM. CDR3 size: 14 residues. Trimming took 6 bases from V and 4 from J; bases not matched to a gene: 6. The CDR3 DNA follows: TGTGCCAGCAGATCGGACAGGGGGATATACGAGCAGTACTTC. Translated, it gives CASRSDRGIYEQYF.

The chain uses TRBV6-1 and TRBJ1-2; 8 positions agree with TRBD1. The ends lost 3 bases at V and 2 bases at J; junction bases unmatched: 14. CDR1 is MNHNS and CDR2 is SASEGT in the germline V gene. This CDR3 has 18 amino acids. CDR3 nucleotide sequence: TGTGCCAGCAGTGACCTCGACGGGAGGGGGACAGGAAACTATGGCTACACCTTC. Encoded protein: CASSDLDGRGTGNYGYTF.